The entry below gives a single TCR beta chain sequence along with its context. Germline V gene sequence: CDR1 SGDLS, CDR2 YYNGEE. The length of the CDR3 is 15 residues. The ends lost 3 bases at V and 8 bases at J; junction bases unmatched: 10. Sequencing used immunoSEQ multiplex PCR; TCRdb keeps in-frame clones, though not all of them. Found here are tens of thousands of clones, approximately 80% of them singletons; the top ten hold almost 4.5%. The sample comes from a study of PD-L1 blockade in urothelial cancer. Study information: About 90% of the 29 patients were males with bladder-origin urothelial cancer. Analysis of blood occurred 3 weeks (second dose) and 6 weeks after treatment start.

Sequenced here: PBMCs, sampled around atezolizumab (anti-PD-L1) treatment. This chain joins TRBV9 and TRBJ2-2; 7 positions agree with TRBD1. The sequence came from a man between 65 and 85 years old with urothelial cancer. The CDR3 coding sequence is TGTGCCAGCAGCGCTCGGGACAGCCGGGGTGGGGAGCTGTTTTTT. This encodes CASSARDSRGGELFF. The variable domain in full, completed from reference TRBV9 and TRBJ2-2, reads DSGVTQTPKHLITATGQRVTLRCSPRSGDLSVYWYQQSLDQGLQFLIQYYNGEERAKGNILERFSAQQFPDLHSELNLSSLELGDSALYFCASSARDSRGGELFFGEGSRLTVL.